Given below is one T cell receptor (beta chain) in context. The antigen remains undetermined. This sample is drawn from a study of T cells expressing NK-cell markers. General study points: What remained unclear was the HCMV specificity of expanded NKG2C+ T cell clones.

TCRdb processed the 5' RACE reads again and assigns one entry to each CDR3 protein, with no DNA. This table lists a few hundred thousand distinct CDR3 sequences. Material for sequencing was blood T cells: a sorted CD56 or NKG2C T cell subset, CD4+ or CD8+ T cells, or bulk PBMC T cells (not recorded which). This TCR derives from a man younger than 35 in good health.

The CDR3 region is CASNGQGDHNEQFF. The V gene is TRBV6-5, the J gene TRBJ2-1; absent DNA, TCRdb's TRBD1 call cannot be checked. Germline CDR1 and CDR2: MNHEY and SVGAGI. The CDR3 length is 14 residues.